This TCR beta chain was obtained from a study of T cells after yellow fever vaccination. V was cut by 2 bases and J by 5 bases, with 4 bases left in between. This CDR3 region has 11 residues. CDR1 and CDR2 from the germline V gene are MNHEY and SVGEGT. At least ten counts were recorded for this clonotype. Using its own MiXCR run on the 5' RACE reads, TCRdb lists one record per CDR3 protein. The data hold roughly 160,000 distinct CDR3 sequences, with 9.3% observed a single time. This sequence originates from a young man who received the YFV17D yellow fever vaccine. Source: CD8+ T cells sorted from PBMCs, taken 45 days after the yellow fever booster vaccination. The rearrangement links TRBV6-2 or TRBV6-3 to TRBJ2-7; D is undetermined. CDR3 protein: CASSYLDEQYV. CDR3 bases: TGTGCCAGCAGTTACCTGGACGAGCAGTACGTC.